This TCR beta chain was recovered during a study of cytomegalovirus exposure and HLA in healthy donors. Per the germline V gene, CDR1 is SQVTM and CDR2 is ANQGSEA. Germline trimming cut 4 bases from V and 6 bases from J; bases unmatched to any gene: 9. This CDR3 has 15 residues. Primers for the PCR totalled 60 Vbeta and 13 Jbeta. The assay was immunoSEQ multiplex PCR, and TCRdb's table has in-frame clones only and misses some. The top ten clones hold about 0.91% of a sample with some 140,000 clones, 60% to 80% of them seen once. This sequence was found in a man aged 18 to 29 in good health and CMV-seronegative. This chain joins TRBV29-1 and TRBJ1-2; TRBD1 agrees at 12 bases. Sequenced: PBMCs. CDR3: CSVGGQGADWDGYTF. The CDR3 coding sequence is TGCAGCGTTGGGGGACAGGGGGCGGATTGGGATGGCTACACCTTC.